The 18 T cell receptor beta chains given below trace back to one sample, sequenced in a study of tumor-infiltrating lymphocytes in oesophageal squamous cell carcinoma. TCRdb reanalysed the PCR reads using MiXCR and keeps one entry per CDR3 protein. Of roughly 21,000 distinct CDR3 sequences detected, around two fifths appear once; the ten largest clones hold roughly two fifths. Input material: esophageal tumor tissue. The receptors were sampled from a male donor with esophageal squamous cell carcinoma.

There are many counts of this clonotype. The gene calls are TRBV2 and TRBJ1-1, with D possibly TRBD1 on 6 matching bases. Trimming took off 4 bases at V and 1 base at J, with 13 bases between the two ends. The CDR3 covers 15 residues. Per the germline V gene, CDR1 is SNHLY and CDR2 is FYNNEI. CDR3 sequence reads: CASSGYRAPNTEAFF. CDR3 in DNA: TGTGCCAGCAGTGGTTACAGGGCCCCGAACACTGAAGCTTTCTTT.

The chain links TRBV3-1 to TRBJ2-1, with TRBD1 identical over 9 bases. V was pared by 4 bases and J by 2 bases, with 6 bases of the junction left unmatched. The CDR3 contains 16 residues. Germline V gene sequence: CDR1 LGHDT, CDR2 YNNKEL (reference sequence). The CDR3 coding sequence is TGTGCCAGCAGCCCTAAGGACAGGGGAGCCTACAATGAGCAGTTCTTC. It encodes CASSPKDRGAYNEQFF.

About this clonotype itself: This is likely a read error, given that the CDR3 carries no conserved phenylalanine or tryptophan at its end. The limits of the CDR3 on the DNA are not certain, so only TCRdb's listed CDR3 is given. The rearrangement uses TRBV6-4 and TRBJ2-6; no check of the table's D call, TRBD2, against the DNA was made. CDR1 is MRHNA and CDR2 is SNTAGT in the germline V gene. From its first to its last residue, the CDR3 has 9 amino acids. The CDR3 loop reads CASTPTPQA.

As to this clonotype: This may be a read error, as it is one base from a much larger clone. The rearrangement links TRBV9 to TRBJ2-1; D uncertain. The end of the DNA fits TRBJ2-7 better, so the J call may be wrong. Germline CDR1 is SGDLS and CDR2 is YYNGEE. The CDR3 contains 13 residues. Here the CDR3 DNA reads TGTGCCAGCAGCGTTAGGGTAGACAATGAGCAGTACTTC. Residues: CASSVRVDNEQYF.

This clonotype was observed a handful of times. V gene TRBV7-6 combines with J gene TRBJ2-1; 9 nucleotides align to TRBD2. Germline CDR1 reads SGHVS; CDR2 reads FNYEAQ. The CDR3 length is 14 residues. J gave up 8 bases and V 5 bases, and 7 bases lay outside the gene matches. The CDR3 region is CASSRSGRSDEQFF. DNA of the CDR3: TGTGCCAGCAGCCGGAGCGGGAGGAGCGATGAGCAGTTCTTC.

This clonotype is medium-sized in the sample. The chain combines TRBV7-9 with TRBJ2-1; D unclear. The germline gives CDR1 SEHNR, CDR2 FQNEAQ (reference sequence). V lost 2 bases and J 0 bases, leaving 8 bases between the germline ends. CDR3 length: 15 amino acids. CDR3 loop: CASSLRWSSYNEQFF. The CDR3 DNA sequence: TGTGCCAGCAGCTTAAGGTGGAGCTCCTACAATGAGCAGTTCTTC.

Concerning this clonotype itself: The CDR3 carries no conserved terminal phenylalanine or tryptophan, so it likely arises from a read error. It is unclear where the CDR3 begins or ends on the DNA, so no DNA is shown, and the CDR3 is as TCRdb lists it. The V gene is TRBV12-2, the J gene TRBJ1-1. TRBV12-2 is termed a pseudogene. Ends included, the CDR3 has 10 residues. CDR3: CASRWFSSVR.

The chain carries TRBV7-9 and TRBJ1-5, with D possibly TRBD1 on 5 matching bases. The CDR3 totals 13 residues. The V end was cut by 1 base, the J end by 6 bases, with 7 bases between. Per the germline V gene, CDR1 is SEHNR and CDR2 is FQNEAQ (reference sequence). The CDR3 loop is CASSLVGAQPQHF. CDR3 sequence (DNA): TGTGCCAGCAGCTTAGTCGGGGCTCAGCCCCAGCATTTT. The full variable domain, rest sourced from reference TRBV7-9 and TRBJ1-5, is DTGVSQNPRHKITKRGQNVTFRCDPISEHNRLYWYRQTLGQGPEFLTYFQNEAQLEKSRLLSDRFSAERPKGSFSTLEIQRTEQGDSAMYLCASSLVGAQPQHFGDGTRLSIL.

On this clonotype: No conserved phenylalanine or tryptophan ends this CDR3, so it is likely a read error. The DNA is omitted, as the CDR3 cannot be located on it reliably, and the CDR3 follows TCRdb's listing. The V call is TRBV12-3 or TRBV12-4, the J call TRBJ2-1; TRBD1 is the table's D call and was not checked against the DNA. The CDR3 length is 15 residues, termini included. The CDR3 here is CASSLTGNYGYTFGS.

This chain connects TRBV24-1 to TRBJ2-1, with 9 bases matching TRBD1. The CDR3 contains 15 residues. Germline V gives CDR1 KGHDR, CDR2 SFDVKD. Unmatched junction bases numbered 7, after V lost 4 bases and J lost 7 bases. CDR3 region: CATSDPGQGWNEQFF. In DNA form, the CDR3 reads TGTGCCACCAGTGACCCGGGACAGGGATGGAATGAGCAGTTCTTC.

The chain has TRBV24-1 and TRBJ2-5, with 7 bases aligning to TRBD1. Matching the DNA end better, TRBJ2-1 makes the J call doubtful. The CDR3 has 16 residues. The germline V gene encodes CDR1 KGHDR and CDR2 SFDVKD. The CDR3 nucleotides are TGTGCCACCAGTGACCCGTCCGGGACAGCTCGAAATGAGCAGTTCTTC. Its translation is CATSDPSGTARNEQFF.

In regard to this clonotype: Sequence at one end of the junction differs from germline and may be a read error. The CDR3 bases are TGTGCCAGCAGCTCTGCGGGACCCTTGAACACTGAAGCTTTCTTC. This codes for CASSSAGPLNTEAFF. The rearrangement links TRBV7-2 to TRBJ2-6; D possibly corresponds to TRBD2 (6 bases). This CDR3 has 15 amino acids. CDR1 SGHTA and CDR2 FQGNSA come from the germline V gene.

The V gene is TRBV24-1, the J gene TRBJ2-1; TRBD2 might be the D (6 bases). CDR3 length: 15 amino acids. Germline V gene sequence: CDR1 KGHDR, CDR2 SFDVKD. The ends were cut back, 4 bases at V and 3 bases at J, with 12 bases in the middle. CDR3 bases: TGTGCCACCAGTGAAAGGCGGGATCACTACAATGAGCAGTTCTTC. This encodes CATSERRDHYNEQFF.

CDR3 loop: CASSSELVETQYF. The CDR3 nucleotides are TGTGCCAGCAGTAGTGAGCTGGTTGAGACCCAGTACTTC. The chain couples TRBV7-6 to TRBJ2-5; D uncertain. There are 13 residues in the CDR3. The germline gives CDR1 SGHVS, CDR2 FNYEAQ. Trimming shortened V by 6 bases and J by 5 bases, and 13 bases separated the two germline ends.

V usage is TRBV7-2 and J usage is TRBJ2-1; 8 positions match TRBD2. J gave up 6 bases and V 5 bases, and 9 bases lay outside the gene matches. CDR1 is SGHTA, CDR2 FQGNSA, per germline. This CDR3 has 15 residues. CDR3 bases: TGTGCCAGCAGCCTGGAGGGACTAGGAGTCAATGAGCAGTTCTTC. It is translated as CASSLEGLGVNEQFF.

This clonotype was seen many times. This chain connects TRBV28 to TRBJ2-3; the D gene could be TRBD1 or TRBD2 (6 bases each). Trimming cost V 8 bases and J 3 bases, with 18 bases left between them. CDR3 length: 15 residues. Germline V gene data show CDR1 as MDHEN and CDR2 as SYDVKM. The CDR3, as DNA: TGTGCCAGCTGCGGGGCAGGGGTGTCAACAGATACGCAGTATTTT. Its translation: CASCGAGVSTDTQYF.

The gene calls are TRBV7-2 and TRBJ2-3; TRBD2 is a possible D gene (5 bases). Trimming cost V 5 bases and J 0 bases, with 12 bases left between them. The CDR3 spans 15 residues. In germline, CDR1 is SGHTA, CDR2 FQGNSA. CDR3 protein: CASSKRSPSTDTQYF. In DNA form, the CDR3 reads TGTGCCAGCAGCAAGCGGAGTCCTAGCACAGATACGCAGTATTTT.

This rearrangement joins TRBV7-2 to TRBJ2-3; D is uncertain. V lost 3 bases, J lost 0 bases, and 1 base lay in between. The CDR3 sequence is 12 residues long. Per the germline V gene, CDR1 is SGHTA and CDR2 is FQGNSA. The CDR3 bases are TGTGCCAGCAGCTTTAGCACAGATACGCAGTATTTT. It encodes CASSFSTDTQYF.